These 21 T cell receptor beta chains share one sample of origin, sequenced in a study of blood T cell repertoires in COVID-19. Profiled with immunoSEQ multiplex PCR; TCRdb holds only in-frame clones, not every one. The data hold 25,000 or so clones, with 83% observed a single time. Sequences were obtained from peripheral blood. These receptor sequences come from a human donor in a cohort sampled during active COVID-19.

The chain carries TRBV5-1 and TRBJ2-7; 9 bases match TRBD1. Trimming at V came to 5 bases and at J to 3 bases, leaving 12 bases not matched to a gene. This CDR3 is 16 amino acids long. From germline, CDR1 is SGHRS and CDR2 YFSETQ. This CDR3 is CASRKRTGDLNYEQYF. CDR3 bases: TGCGCCAGCAGAAAACGGACAGGGGATTTGAACTACGAGCAGTACTTC.

CDR3 in amino acids: CASSSSGLNIYNEQFF. For the CDR3, the DNA is TGTGCCAGCAGCTCTAGCGGCCTAAATATTTACAATGAGCAGTTCTTC. V and J are TRBV5-6 and TRBJ2-1; 7 nucleotides agree with TRBD2. The CDR3 totals 16 residues. Germline values: CDR1 SGHDT, CDR2 YYEEEE. The trim removed 3 bases at V and 4 bases at J, leaving 10 bases unmatched.

This rearrangement joins TRBV29-1 to TRBJ1-4; TRBD1 is a possible D gene (6 bases). Germline CDR1 is SQVTM and CDR2 is ANQGSEA. Between the trimmed V and J ends, which lost 7 bases and 5 bases, there was a span of 14 bases. This CDR3 comprises 13 residues. The CDR3 sequence: CSGGQNPNEKLFF. The CDR3 nucleotides read TGCAGCGGCGGACAGAACCCGAATGAAAAACTGTTTTTT.

The chain employs TRBV20-1 and TRBJ2-5; D is ambiguous. This CDR3 has 11 amino acids. V lost 3 bases and J 5 bases, leaving 7 bases between the germline ends. Per the germline V gene, CDR1 is DFQATT and CDR2 is SNEGSKA (reference sequence). The CDR3 reads CSASNRETQYF. CDR3 DNA sequence: TGCAGTGCTAGTAATCGGGAGACCCAGTACTTC.

The rearrangement links TRBV5-1 to TRBJ1-6; no clear D gene. This CDR3 contains 18 residues. Germline-derived CDR1 and CDR2 are SGHRS and YFSETQ. Trimming took off 0 bases at V and 0 bases at J, with 13 bases between the two ends. The CDR3 DNA reads as TGCGCCAGCAGCTTGGCGATCCGGGAAAGCTCCTATAATTCACCCCTCCACTTT. It is translated as CASSLAIRESSYNSPLHF.

The CDR3, as DNA: TGTGCCAGCAGCCCCTCCATGGGGAGCACTGAAGCTTTCTTT. This gives the protein CASSPSMGSTEAFF. The chain joins TRBV3-1 (or the pseudogene TRBV3-2) to TRBJ1-1; D gene unclear. Germline V gives CDR1 LGHDT, CDR2 YNNKEL (reference sequence). V lost 4 bases and J 4 bases, leaving 13 bases between the germline ends. This CDR3 has 14 residues.

The chain uses TRBV28 and TRBJ2-5, with 9 bases aligning to TRBD1. Trimming removed 1 base from V and 13 bases from J; junction bases left unmatched: 4. The V gene's germline CDR1 is MDHEN and CDR2 SYDVKM. CDR3 length: 12 residues. CDR3 loop: CASSLSDRGPYF. The DNA for the CDR3 is TGTGCCAGCAGTTTATCGGACAGGGGCCCGTACTTC.

The rearrangement uses TRBV4-3 and TRBJ1-1; 7 bases fit TRBD1. Germline V lookup: CDR1 LGHNA, CDR2 YSLEER. V gave up 3 bases and J gave up 1 base; unmatched junction bases: 5. The CDR3 has 15 residues. As DNA, the CDR3 is TGCGCCAGCAGCCAGAGGGGACAGCCGAACACTGAAGCTTTCTTT. This encodes CASSQRGQPNTEAFF.

The chain employs TRBV19 and TRBJ1-1; D may be TRBD1 (6 bases). The germline V and J ends were trimmed by 5 bases and 5 bases, with 18 bases remaining between them. The germline CDR1 and CDR2 sequences are LNHDA and SQIVND (reference sequence). There are 15 residues in the CDR3. CDR3 sequence (DNA): TGTGCCAGTAGTGTTCTGGGGGACCAGGGGACTGAAGCTTTCTTT. Encoded protein: CASSVLGDQGTEAFF.

In nucleotides, the CDR3 is TGTGCCAGCAGCTCAACTAGCGGAAGCTCCTACAATGAGCAGTTCTTC. It specifies CASSSTSGSSYNEQFF. This sequence joins TRBV7-9 and TRBJ2-1; 8 nucleotides line up with TRBD2. This CDR3 comprises 16 residues. V was clipped by 4 bases and J by 0 bases; unmatched bases: 5. Looked up from germline, CDR1 is SEHNR and CDR2 is FQNEAQ (reference sequence).

The chain couples TRBV30 to TRBJ1-4; D not certain. The germline V and J ends were trimmed by 5 bases and 5 bases, with 12 bases remaining between them. This CDR3 has 13 residues. Germline lookup yields CDR1 GTSNPN and CDR2 SVGIG (reference sequence). The CDR3: CAWVAETNEKLFF. DNA for the CDR3: TGTGCCTGGGTTGCGGAAACAAATGAAAAACTGTTTTTT.

The chain combines TRBV5-1 with TRBJ2-3; D not certain. Trimming pared 0 bases from V and 0 bases from J, leaving 20 bases between. The V gene's germline CDR1 is SGHRS and CDR2 YFSETQ. This CDR3 spans 19 amino acids. The CDR3 bases are TGCGCCAGCAGCTTGGCCGGAGAACTGTGGGTGTCTAGCACAGATACGCAGTATTTT. Translation gives CASSLAGELWVSSTDTQYF.

The chain combines TRBV18 with TRBJ2-3; 10 bases map to TRBD1. The CDR3 has 17 amino acids. Germline values: CDR1 KGHSH, CDR2 LQKENI. Germline trimming cut 3 bases from V and 1 base from J; bases unmatched to any gene: 7. The CDR3 loop is CASSPFVTGGGTDTQYF. CDR3 DNA: TGTGCCAGCTCACCGTTTGTGACAGGGGGCGGCACAGATACGCAGTATTTT. Combining the CDR3 with reference TRBV18 and TRBJ2-3 gives the whole variable domain NAGVMQNPRHLVRRRGQEARLRCSPMKGHSHVYWYRQLPEEGLKFMVYLQKENIIDESGMPKERFSAEFPKEGPSILRIQQVVRGDSAAYFCASSPFVTGGGTDTQYFGPGTRLTVL.

This chain connects TRBV14 to TRBJ2-7, with D hard to call. The V and J ends lost 0 bases and 6 bases respectively, with 9 bases between them. The germline gives CDR1 SGHDN, CDR2 FVKESK. The CDR3 covers 13 residues. For the CDR3, the DNA is TGTGCCAGCAGCCAAGATCCGGTAGCCGAGCAGTACTTC. The encoded protein is CASSQDPVAEQYF.

In this sample, this clone turned up once. The rearrangement links TRBV4-3 to TRBJ1-2, with 7 nucleotides matching TRBD1. The CDR3 runs to 15 residues. J gave up 3 bases and V 4 bases, and 8 bases lay outside the gene matches. The germline V gene has CDR1 LGHNA and CDR2 YSLEER. The CDR3 protein is CASSPTWQGDYGYTF. The DNA for the CDR3 is TGCGCCAGCAGCCCAACTTGGCAGGGGGACTATGGCTACACCTTC.

This chain connects TRBV6-6 to TRBJ2-5; D might be TRBD2 (5 bases). This CDR3 has 11 amino acids. V shed 0 bases and J shed 9 bases, with 5 bases lying between them. Germline V gene data show CDR1 as MNHNY and CDR2 as SVGAGI (reference sequence). CDR3: CASSYSGAQYF. CDR3 coding DNA: TGTGCCAGCAGTTACTCGGGAGCCCAGTACTTC.

The chain uses TRBV4-1 and TRBJ2-1; 9 nucleotides agree with TRBD2. Germline CDR1 is MGHRA and CDR2 is YSYEKL. CDR3 size: 17 residues. Losses at the gene ends were 0 bases for V and 4 bases for J; bases not matched to a gene: 7. This CDR3 is CASSQDQGLARYNEQFF. CDR3 bases: TGCGCCAGCAGCCAAGACCAGGGACTAGCCAGGTACAATGAGCAGTTCTTC.

This clone was seen just once. V usage is TRBV6-5 and J usage is TRBJ1-4; a weak D match, TRBD1 (5 bases). The CDR3 totals 16 residues. Deletions cut 4 bases from V and 0 bases from J, with 12 bases between. Germline loops: CDR1 MNHEY, CDR2 SVGAGI. The chain's CDR3 is CASSSARGATNEKLFF. CDR3 DNA: TGTGCCAGCAGTTCTGCCCGGGGGGCAACTAATGAAAAACTGTTTTTT.

The CDR3 DNA follows: TGCGCCAGCAGCCGAATGACACAGCTTCAAAACTATGGCTACACCTTC. Translation: CASSRMTQLQNYGYTF. This chain connects TRBV5-1 to TRBJ1-2, with D unresolved. The germline CDR1 and CDR2 sequences are SGHRS and YFSETQ. Trimming pared 4 bases from V and 2 bases from J, leaving 18 bases between. The CDR3 consists of 16 residues. Complete variable domain (other parts from reference TRBV5-1 and TRBJ1-2): KAGVTQTPRYLIKTRGQQVTLSCSPISGHRSVSWYQQTPGQGLQFLFEYFSETQRNKGNFPGRFSGRQFSNSRSEMNVSTLELGDSALYLCASSRMTQLQNYGYTFGSGTRLTVV.

This clone was seen only once. The chain has TRBV5-1 and TRBJ2-7, with 9 bases matching TRBD1. Germline V gene sequence: CDR1 SGHRS, CDR2 YFSETQ. The CDR3 has 13 amino acids. J gave up 7 bases and V 5 bases, and 7 bases lay outside the gene matches. The CDR3: CASSYRDRAEQYF. CDR3 sequence (DNA): TGCGCCAGCAGTTACCGGGACAGGGCGGAGCAGTACTTC.

The chain uses TRBV6-5 and TRBJ2-1; 10 nucleotides line up with TRBD2. The CDR3 loop spans 14 amino acids. The germline V gene has CDR1 MNHEY and CDR2 SVGAGI. V was pared by 4 bases and J by 9 bases, with 6 bases of the junction left unmatched. The CDR3 spells CASSLVTSGTEQFF. Here the CDR3 DNA reads TGTGCCAGCAGTTTGGTTACTAGCGGGACTGAGCAGTTCTTC.